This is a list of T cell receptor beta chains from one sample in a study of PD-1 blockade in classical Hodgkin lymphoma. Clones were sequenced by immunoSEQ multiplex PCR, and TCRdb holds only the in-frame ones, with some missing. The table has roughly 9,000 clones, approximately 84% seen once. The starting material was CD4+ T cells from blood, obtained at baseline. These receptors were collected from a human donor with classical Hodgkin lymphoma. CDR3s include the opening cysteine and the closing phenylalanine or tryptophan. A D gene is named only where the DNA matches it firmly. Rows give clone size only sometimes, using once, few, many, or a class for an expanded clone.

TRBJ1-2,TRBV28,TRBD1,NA,TGTGCCAGCAGTTCCCCCGGAGGACAGGGTAACTATGGCTACACCTTC,CASSSPGGQGNYGYTF
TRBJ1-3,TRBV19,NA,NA,TGTGCCAGTAGATCTACCGGAAACACCATATATTTT,CASRSTGNTIYF
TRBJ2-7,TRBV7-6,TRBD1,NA,TGTGCCAGCAGCCTGGGACAGGAGTACGAGCAGTACTTC,CASSLGQEYEQYF
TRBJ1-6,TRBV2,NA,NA,TGTGCCAGCAGTGTGACAGACTATAATTCACCCCTCCACTTT,CASSVTDYNSPLHF
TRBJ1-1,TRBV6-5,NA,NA,TGTGCCAGCAGTGTCCGCCCCGAGGGGGACACTGAAGCTTTCTTT,CASSVRPEGDTEAFF
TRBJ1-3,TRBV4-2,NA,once,TGTGCCAGCAGCCAAGATAAATGGGCGTCCGGAAACACCATATATTTT,CASSQDKWASGNTIYF
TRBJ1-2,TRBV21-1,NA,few,TGTGCCAGCAGCACGGTCCCTAACTATGGCTACACCTTC,CASSTVPNYGYTF
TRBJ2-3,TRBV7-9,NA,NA,TGTGCCAGCAGCTTCAGCGGGCCTAGCACAGATACGCAGTATTTT,CASSFSGPSTDTQYF
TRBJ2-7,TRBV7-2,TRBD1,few,TGTGCCAGCAGCTTATTCACAGGGGGAAACGAGCAGTACTTC,CASSLFTGGNEQYF
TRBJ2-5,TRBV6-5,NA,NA,TGTGCCAGCAGCCGAACAGGGTCGGGAGAGACCCAGTACTTC,CASSRTGSGETQYF
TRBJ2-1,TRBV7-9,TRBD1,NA,TGTGCCAGCAGTGGGGCTCCTGGGACAGGGGTTTACAATGAGCAGTTCTTC,CASSGAPGTGVYNEQFF
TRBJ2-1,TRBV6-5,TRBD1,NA,TGTGCCAGCAGTTACTCGTATGGGACAGCCTACAATGAGCAGTTCTTC,CASSYSYGTAYNEQFF
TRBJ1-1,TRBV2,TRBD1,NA,TGTGCCAGCAGTCTCACCGGGACAGGGCCCACTGAAGCTTTCTTT,CASSLTGTGPTEAFF
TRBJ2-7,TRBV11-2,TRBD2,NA,TGTGCCAGCAGCCCGCCACTAGCGGGAGCCCCCTACGAGCAGTACTTC,CASSPPLAGAPYEQYF
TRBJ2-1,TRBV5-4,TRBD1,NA,TGTGCCAGCAGCTTGCGGGACAGTTACAATGAGCAGTTCTTC,CASSLRDSYNEQFF
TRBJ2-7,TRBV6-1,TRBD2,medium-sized,TGTGCCAGCAGTGAATATGAGCGGGAGCCCCACGAGCAGTACTTC,CASSEYEREPHEQYF
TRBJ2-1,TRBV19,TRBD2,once,TGTGCCAGTAGTATAAGGTTAGCGGGAGTAGCCTACAATGAGCAGTTCTTC,CASSIRLAGVAYNEQFF
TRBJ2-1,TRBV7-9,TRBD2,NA,TGTGCCAGCAGCTCTAGCGGGAATGAGCAGTTCTTC,CASSSSGNEQFF
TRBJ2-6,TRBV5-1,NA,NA,TGCGCCAGCAGCCCATTATCCGGGGCCAACGTCCTGACTTTC,CASSPLSGANVLTF
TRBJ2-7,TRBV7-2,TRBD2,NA,TGTGCCAGCAGCACTGATAGCGGGAGGACGTTCTACGAGCAGTACTTC,CASSTDSGRTFYEQYF
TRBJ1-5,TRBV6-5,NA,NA,TGTGCCAGCAGTTACTCGCAGGGACGAAAGCCCCAGCATTTT,CASSYSQGRKPQHF
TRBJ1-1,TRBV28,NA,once,TGTGCCAGCACCCCCCCGGAGGGTTTGAACACTGAAGCTTTCTTT,CASTPPEGLNTEAFF
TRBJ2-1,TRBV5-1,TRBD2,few,TGCGCCAGCAGGTCAACTAGCGGGGTTTACAATGAGCAGTTCTTC,CASRSTSGVYNEQFF
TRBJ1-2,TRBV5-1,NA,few,TGCGCCAGCAGCTTGGTTTCGGGACTATATGGCTACACCTTC,CASSLVSGLYGYTF
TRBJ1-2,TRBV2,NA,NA,TGTGCCAGCAGTGAACGAGCTAACTATGGCTACACCTTC,CASSERANYGYTF
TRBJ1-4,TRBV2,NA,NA,TGTGCCAGTTCGGAAATGAGGGCGAGGGTTGAAAAACTGTTTTTT,CASSEMRARVEKLFF
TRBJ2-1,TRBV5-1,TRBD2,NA,TGCGCCAGCAGCTTGATCACAGCGGGAGGGAGTGAGCAGTTCTTC,CASSLITAGGSEQFF
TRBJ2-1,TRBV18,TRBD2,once,TGTGCCAGCTCAGCGGGACTAGAGAATGAGCAGTTCTTC,CASSAGLENEQFF
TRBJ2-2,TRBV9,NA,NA,TGTGCCAGCAGCGTAGGGAGGATGAACACCGGGGAGCTGTTTTTT,CASSVGRMNTGELFF
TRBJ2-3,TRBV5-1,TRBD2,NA,TGCGCCAGCAGCTTGGTAGCGGGAGGGCCGGGAGATACGCAGTATTTT,CASSLVAGGPGDTQYF
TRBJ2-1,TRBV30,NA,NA,TGTGCCTGGAGTGTACCGGGGGCCGGCTACAATGAGCAGTTCTTC,CAWSVPGAGYNEQFF
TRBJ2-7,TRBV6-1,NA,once,TGTGCCAGCAGTGAAACAGGGGTTGGGGGGTACGAGCAGTACTTC,CASSETGVGGYEQYF
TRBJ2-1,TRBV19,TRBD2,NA,TGTGCCAGTGGGACTAGGGTTCAGTTCTTC,CASGTRVQFF
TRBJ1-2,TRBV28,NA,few,TGTGCCAGCAGTTTGGGAGGAAGATTGATTGGCTACACCTTC,CASSLGGRLIGYTF
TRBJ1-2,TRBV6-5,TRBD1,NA,TGTGCCAGCAGGGGAGCAGGGGGCGAGGGCTACACCTTC,CASRGAGGEGYTF
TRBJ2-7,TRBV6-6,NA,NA,TGTGCCAGCAGTTACTTGCCATTAGGTTACGAGCAGTACTTC,CASSYLPLGYEQYF
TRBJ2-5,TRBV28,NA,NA,TGTGCCAGCAGTTTAGGGGTAGGCAGTCAAGAGACCCAGTACTTC,CASSLGVGSQETQYF
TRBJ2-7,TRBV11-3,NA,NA,TGTGCCAGCAGCTTAGATGGTTCAGGGGCCTACGAGCAGTACTTC,CASSLDGSGAYEQYF
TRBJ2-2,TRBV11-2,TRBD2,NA,TGTGCCAGCAGGACTAGCGAGAACACCGGGGAGCTGTTTTTT,CASRTSENTGELFF
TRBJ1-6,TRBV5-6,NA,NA,TGTGCCAGCAGCTTCAAGGCAGGCAGTAATAATTCACCCCTCCACTTT,CASSFKAGSNNSPLHF